Listed below are T cell receptor beta chains from one sample, sequenced in a study of shared clonotypes between healthy human individuals. The protocol was immunoSEQ multiplex PCR, while the TCRdb copy is restricted to in-frame clones and leaves out a portion. The data hold around 620,000 clones, with around 96% observed a single time. Sequenced: naive CD8+ T cells sorted from blood. The source is a woman aged 25 to 39 in good health. Each CDR3 is given with its conserved first and last residue. A D gene is named only where the DNA matches it firmly. The size entry is marked missing in some rows and otherwise reads once, few, many or a size class.

D,size,V,J,CDR3,DNA
NA,NA,TRBV27,TRBJ1-1,CASSLWGSRDREAFF,TGTGCCAGCAGTTTATGGGGTTCCAGGGACCGGGAAGCTTTCTTT
NA,NA,TRBV30,TRBJ2-1,CAWSLHRGTDPYNEQFF,TGTGCCTGGAGCTTGCATCGCGGGACGGACCCCTACAATGAGCAGTTCTTC
TRBD2,once,TRBV27,TRBJ2-1,CASSLFAGASSNEQFF,TGTGCCAGCAGTTTATTTGCGGGAGCCTCTAGCAATGAGCAGTTCTTC
NA,NA,TRBV27,TRBJ1-5,CASSHSGSNQPQHF,TGTGCCAGCAGCCATTCGGGGAGCAATCAGCCCCAGCATTTT
TRBD1,NA,TRBV29-1,TRBJ1-1,CSVYRGDHPEAFF,TGCAGCGTGTACAGGGGCGACCATCCTGAAGCTTTCTTT
NA,NA,TRBV30,TRBJ2-7,CAWSTTGLREEQYF,TGTGCCTGGAGTACTACGGGCCTACGGGAGGAGCAGTACTTC
NA,NA,TRBV6-1,TRBJ2-7,CASSERLPTSSYEQYF,TGTGCCAGCAGTGAACGATTACCCACCAGCTCCTACGAGCAGTACTTC
NA,NA,TRBV28,TRBJ2-7,CASSFLPRGGSLEQYF,TGTGCCAGCAGTTTCCTACCTAGGGGGGGGTCCCTCGAGCAGTACTTC
TRBD2,NA,TRBV4-2,TRBJ2-7,CASMGGKYEQYF,TGTGCCAGCATGGGGGGGAAGTACGAGCAGTACTTC
TRBD2,NA,TRBV13,TRBJ2-1,CASSSQREGLYNEQFF,TGTGCCAGCAGCTCTCAGCGGGAGGGCCTCTACAATGAGCAGTTCTTC
TRBD2,NA,TRBV14,TRBJ2-1,CASSQDVWAGGPKAYNEQFF,TGTGCCAGCAGCCAAGATGTCTGGGCGGGAGGGCCTAAGGCTTACAATGAGCAGTTCTTC
NA,NA,TRBV2,TRBJ1-1,CASSEFGGGRTEAFF,TGTGCCAGCAGTGAATTTGGGGGGGGCAGAACTGAAGCTTTCTTT
NA,NA,TRBV27,TRBJ2-2,CASSLGRNTGELFF,TGTGCCAGCAGTTTAGGGAGGAACACCGGGGAGCTGTTTTTT
NA,many,TRBV5-4,TRBJ2-7,CASSSSYEQYF,TGTGCCAGCAGCTCCTCCTACGAGCAGTACTTC
NA,NA,TRBV11-2,TRBJ1-3,CASSLVSLSGNTIYF,TGTGCCAGCAGCTTAGTGTCGCTCTCTGGAAACACCATATATTTT
TRBD2,NA,TRBV28,TRBJ2-7,CASSLFTGGPYEQYF,TGTGCCAGCAGTTTATTTACGGGAGGGCCCTACGAGCAGTACTTC
NA,NA,TRBV7-6,TRBJ1-1,CASSYTGRVNTEAFF,TGTGCCAGCAGCTACACCGGGCGGGTGAACACTGAAGCTTTCTTT
TRBD1,NA,TRBV7-9,TRBJ2-3,CASSLGELGTESTDTQYF,TGTGCCAGCAGCTTAGGAGAATTGGGGACAGAAAGCACAGATACGCAGTATTTT